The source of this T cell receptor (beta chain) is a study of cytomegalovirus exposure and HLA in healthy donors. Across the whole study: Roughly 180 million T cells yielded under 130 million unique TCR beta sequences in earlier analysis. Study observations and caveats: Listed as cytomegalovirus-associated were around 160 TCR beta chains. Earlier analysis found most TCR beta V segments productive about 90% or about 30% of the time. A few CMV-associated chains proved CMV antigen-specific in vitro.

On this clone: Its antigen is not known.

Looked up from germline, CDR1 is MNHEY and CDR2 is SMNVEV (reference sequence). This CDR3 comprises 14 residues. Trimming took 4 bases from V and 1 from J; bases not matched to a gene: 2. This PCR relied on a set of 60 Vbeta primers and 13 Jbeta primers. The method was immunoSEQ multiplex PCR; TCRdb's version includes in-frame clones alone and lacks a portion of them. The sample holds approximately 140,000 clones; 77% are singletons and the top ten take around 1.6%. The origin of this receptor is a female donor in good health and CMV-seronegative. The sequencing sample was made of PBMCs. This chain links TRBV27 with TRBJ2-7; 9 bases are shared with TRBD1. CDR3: CASSWTGDSYEQYF. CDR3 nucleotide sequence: TGTGCCAGCAGTTGGACAGGGGATTCCTACGAGCAGTACTTC.